These 6 T cell receptor beta chains share one sample of origin, sequenced in a study of blood T cell repertoires in COVID-19. TCRdb's table, derived via immunoSEQ multiplex PCR, lists solely in-frame clones and lacks some. Altogether about 210,000 clones are present, about 87% being singletons, with the ten largest covering over 0.95%. Sequencing was done on a sample of PBMCs or T cells enriched from blood (not recorded which). The receptors were gathered from a man aged 25 to 40 who had recovered from COVID-19.

In this sample, this clone turned up a few times. The V call is TRBV24-1, the J call TRBJ2-2, with 9 nucleotides matching TRBD1. The length of the CDR3 is 16 residues. The V gene end was trimmed by 4 bases and the J gene end by 1 base; junction bases not matched to a gene: 3. Germline CDR1 reads KGHDR; CDR2 reads SFDVKD. The CDR3 sequence is CATSDYRGRNTGELFF. In DNA, the CDR3 is TGTGCCACCAGTGACTACAGGGGGCGGAACACCGGGGAGCTGTTTTTT.

The chain combines TRBV5-8 with TRBJ1-1; D uncertain. With 0 bases removed from V and 1 base from J, the gap between germline ends came to 10 bases. CDR3 length: 15 amino acids. The germline gives CDR1 SGHTS, CDR2 YDEGEE. CDR3 loop: CASSLGGKENTEAFF. The CDR3 DNA reads as TGTGCCAGCAGCTTGGGAGGGAAGGAGAACACTGAAGCTTTCTTT.

The V call is TRBV5-6, the J call TRBJ1-2, with TRBD1 identical over 9 bases. The CDR3 totals 15 residues. J gave up 4 bases and V 1 base, and 5 bases lay outside the gene matches. Per germline, CDR1 SGHDT and CDR2 YYEEEE. CDR3 sequence reads: CASSLTGQGSYGYTF. The DNA for the CDR3 is TGTGCCAGCAGCTTGACGGGACAGGGAAGCTATGGCTACACCTTC.

This chain links TRBV5-6 with TRBJ2-7; D is possibly TRBD2 (7 bases). The CDR3 has 12 residues. Trimming removed 4 bases from V and 6 bases from J, with 11 bases in between. The germline V gene has CDR1 SGHDT and CDR2 YYEEEE. For the CDR3, the DNA is TGTGCCAGCAGCCTCGGGGGGCTCGAGCAGTACTTC. Translated, it gives CASSLGGLEQYF.

J is TRBJ1-6 and V is TRBV19; D is possibly TRBD1 (6 bases). Germline loops: CDR1 LNHDA, CDR2 SQIVND (reference sequence). V lost 6 bases and J 8 bases, leaving 11 bases between the germline ends. The CDR3 consists of 13 residues. CDR3 region: CASRTGGDSPLHF. As DNA, the CDR3 is TGTGCCAGTAGGACAGGAGGCGATTCACCCCTCCACTTT.

V gene TRBV5-8 combines with J gene TRBJ2-7; no clear D gene. The germline V gene has CDR1 SGHTS and CDR2 YDEGEE. The CDR3 covers 13 residues. Between the trimmed V and J ends, which lost 4 bases and 3 bases, there was a span of 11 bases. CDR3 region: CASSQPKIYEQYF. As DNA, the CDR3 is TGTGCCAGCAGCCAACCTAAAATCTACGAGCAGTACTTC. Filled out from reference TRBV5-8 and TRBJ2-7, the complete variable domain reads EAGVTQSPTHLIKTRGQQATLRCSPISGHTSVYWYQQALGLGLQFLLWYDEGEERNRGNFPPRFSGRQFPNYSSELNVNALELEDSALYLCASSQPKIYEQYFGPGTRLTVT.